This T cell receptor beta chain was profiled in a study of spatial heterogeneity in lung cancer. From the 5' RACE reads, TCRdb called clonotypes with MiXCR, one entry per CDR3 protein. The sample comprises 90,000 to 95,000 distinct CDR3 sequences, over 9.5% of which are singletons, and under 50% rests with the top ten. Time point indicated: sample taken at primary tumor resection. Deletions cut 4 bases from V and 1 base from J, with 13 bases between. Germline CDR1 is LNHNV and CDR2 is YYDKDF (reference sequence). The CDR3 loop spans 15 amino acids. This TCR derives from a male donor with early-stage non-small cell lung cancer. The rearrangement joins TRBV15 to TRBJ2-5, with a weak D call TRBD1 (5 bases). The sample consisted of PBMCs, taken at surgery. The CDR3 is CATSTQGGSQETQYF. Written as DNA, the CDR3 is TGTGCCACCAGCACCCAGGGTGGCAGCCAAGAGACCCAGTACTTC. Full variable domain (outside the CDR3, taken from reference TRBV15 and TRBJ2-5): DAMVIQNPRYQVTQFGKPVTLSCSQTLNHNVMYWYQQKSSQAPKLLFHYYDKDFNNEADTPDNFQSRRPNTSFCFLDIRSPGLGDTAMYLCATSTQGGSQETQYFGPGTRLLVL.